These T cell receptor beta chains were read from a single sample in a study of sequential checkpoint blockade in melanoma. Using immunoSEQ multiplex PCR, the repertoire was profiled, and TCRdb retains in-frame clones only, with some absent. This table holds thousands of clones, roughly 30% found once. The material sequenced was tumor tissue (inferred from file names), taken from a patient given nivolumab and ipilimumab in sequence. These receptors were collected from a human donor with melanoma. CDR3s include the opening cysteine and the closing phenylalanine or tryptophan. A D gene is named only where the DNA matches it firmly. For some rows the clone size is stated as once, few or many, or as a class when expanded; others skip it.

>TRBJ2-7|few|.|TRBV6-8
CASGDGYSYEQYF
TGTGCCAGCGGGGACGGCTACTCCTACGAGCAGTACTTC
>TRBJ1-1|large|.|TRBV19
CASSRSGQSPEAFF
TGTGCCAGTAGTCGATCGGGGCAGAGCCCTGAAGCTTTCTTT
>TRBJ1-3|.|.|TRBV6-8
CASSLGPQGSGNTIYF
TGTGCCAGCAGCTTGGGACCACAGGGCTCTGGAAACACCATATATTTT
>TRBJ2-1|.|.|TRBV19
CASTQRAGRGRDEQFF
TGTGCCAGTACCCAGCGGGCGGGCAGGGGCAGGGATGAGCAGTTCTTC
>TRBJ2-7|.|.|TRBV6-8
CASSYPDSDEQYF
TGTGCCAGCAGTTACCCTGACAGTGACGAGCAGTACTTC
>TRBJ2-3|few|TRBD2|TRBV19
CASSIMRERIDTQYF
TGTGCCAGTAGTATTATGCGGGAGAGGATAGATACGCAGTATTTT
>TRBJ2-4|few|.|TRBV18
CASSSSVEGIQYF
TGTGCCAGCTCAAGCTCGGTAGAGGGCATTCAGTACTTC
>TRBJ2-1|.|.|TRBV11-3
CASSLGLFHNEQFF
TGTGCCAGCAGCTTAGGGCTGTTCCACAATGAGCAGTTCTTC
>TRBJ2-7|few|TRBD2|TRBV9
CASSVRDYPLLEQYF
TGTGCCAGCAGCGTCCGGGACTACCCTCTCCTCGAGCAGTACTTC
>TRBJ1-2|few|.|TRBV30
CAWSKGQRPNYGYTF
TGTGCCTGGAGTAAAGGCCAACGGCCTAACTATGGCTACACCTTC
>TRBJ1-4|.|.|TRBV28
CASSQTGTTNEKLFF
TGTGCCAGCAGTCAAACCGGGACAACTAATGAAAAACTGTTTTTT
>TRBJ2-2|medium-sized|.|TRBV11-3
CASSWAGPRTGELFF
TGTGCCAGCAGCTGGGCCGGCCCAAGAACCGGGGAGCTGTTTTTT
>TRBJ2-5|medium-sized|TRBD2|TRBV9
CASSDPTGTSGSNGGETQYF
TGTGCCAGCAGCGACCCCACGGGGACTAGCGGGAGTAACGGGGGTGAGACCCAGTACTTC
>TRBJ2-5|.|TRBD1|TRBV28
CASRISPGTGFLTQYF
TGTGCCAGCAGGATAAGTCCCGGGACAGGTTTCTTGACCCAGTACTTC
>TRBJ2-7|.|TRBD2|TRBV25-1
CASRGTSGSAYEQYF
TGTGCCAGCAGGGGGACTAGCGGCAGTGCCTACGAGCAGTACTTC
>TRBJ2-3|large|TRBD2|TRBV11-3
CASSLELAGGRDTQYF
TGTGCCAGCAGCTTGGAACTAGCGGGAGGGCGAGATACGCAGTATTTT
>TRBJ2-3|few|.|TRBV2
CASSEDFSPDTQYF
TGTGCCAGCAGTGAAGACTTTTCCCCAGATACGCAGTATTTT
>TRBJ2-3|few|.|TRBV28
CASSLPTRRGVRTDTQYF
TGTGCCAGCAGTTTACCCACCCGGAGGGGGGTGAGAACAGATACGCAGTATTTT
>TRBJ2-1|few|.|TRBV5-1
CASTSIATTIYNEQFF
TGCGCCAGCACCTCCATAGCGACGACTATTTACAATGAGCAGTTCTTC
>TRBJ2-2|.|TRBD1|TRBV19
CATDRVGTGELFF
TGTGCCACAGACAGGGTAGGCACCGGGGAGCTGTTTTTT
>TRBJ2-7|.|TRBD1|TRBV29-1
CSVDGQGDPYEQYF
TGCAGCGTTGACGGACAGGGCGACCCCTACGAGCAGTACTTC